This T cell receptor (beta chain) was retrieved from a study of HIV-infected children after antiretroviral therapy interruption. The overall study: Interruption-arm sampling covered weeks 0, 12, interruption end (24 or 48), and about 3 years post-study. In continuous treatment, analyzed samples were from weeks 0, 48 and 150.

As for treatment: PENTA 11 planned treatment interruption arm or continuous ART arm. RNA-based 3' RACE libraries used unique molecular identifiers. TCRdb passed the 3' RACE reads through MiXCR, listing each CDR3 protein once. Among approximately 96,000 distinct CDR3 sequences listed, roughly 6.7% were seen once. This clonotype was seen repeatedly, ten times or more. The CDR3 sequence is 13 residues long. Trimming took 4 bases from V and 2 from J, leaving 9 bases between them. Germline assignment: CDR1 MNHNY and CDR2 SVGAGI (reference sequence). The sequence was collected from a pool of human donors with HIV. The sequenced sample was CD45RA+ CD4+ T cells from PBMCs, pooled from several time points, obtained from a donor given antiretroviral therapy, either interrupted or continuous. Subset indicated: naive CD4+ CD45RA+ CD45RO- T cells. J is TRBJ2-7 and V is TRBV6-6; D not certain. This CDR3 reads CASSLGRTYEQYF. CDR3 DNA: TGTGCCAGCAGTTTGGGTCGCACCTACGAGCAGTACTTC.